A single sample gave rise to the 21 T cell receptor beta chains below, sequenced in a study of cytomegalovirus exposure and HLA in healthy donors listed by TCRdb under 2017. The method was the immunoSEQ multiplex PCR assay. For the multiplex PCR, a mixture combining 60 forward primers for TCR Vbeta segments and 13 reverse primers for TCR Jbeta segments was used. TCRdb took over this immuneACCESS table, retaining in-frame rearrangements with V and J assigned. Such tables are incomplete; in checked studies, under half of the missing clones stem from an unresolved V gene, and the remainder is unexplained. The sample includes fewer than 100,000 clones, with over 75% observed a single time. Under 5% of the sample goes to the ten largest clones. Specimen: PBMCs. The source of these receptors is a male donor in good health and CMV-seropositive.

Only one count was recorded for this clone. The V and J genes are TRBV28 and TRBJ2-3; TRBD1 agrees at 7 bases. Germline V gene sequence: CDR1 MDHEN, CDR2 SYDVKM. The V segment lost 5 bases and the J segment 8 bases; nucleotides outside the gene matches: 4. The CDR3 length is 12 residues. Here the CDR3 reads CASSGTDGTQYF. The CDR3 DNA reads as TGTGCCAGCAGTGGGACAGACGGTACGCAGTATTTT.

This sequence joins TRBV18 and TRBJ2-7; perhaps TRBD1 as D (5 bases). Trimming removed 4 bases from V and 6 bases from J, with 13 bases in between. This CDR3 region has 13 residues. Germline CDR1 and CDR2: KGHSH and LQKENI. DNA of the CDR3: TGTGCCAGCTCACTCCAGGGTAACGGCGAGCAGTACTTC. It translates to CASSLQGNGEQYF.

A note on this clone: In the same sample, other DNA sequences code for this CDR3. This chain's CDR3 is CASSSLQGTGGYTF. CDR3 DNA: TGTGCCAGCAGCTCCCTACAGGGGACAGGCGGCTACACCTTC. This sequence joins TRBV28 and TRBJ1-2, with 8 bases that match TRBD1. Germline CDR1 and CDR2: MDHEN and SYDVKM. CDR3 size: 14 residues. The junction had 11 bases not matched to a gene; V was cut back by 6 bases and J by 8 bases.

The CDR3 loop is CSVDSTEAFF. DNA for the CDR3: TGCAGCGTGGACAGCACTGAAGCTTTCTTT. This chain connects TRBV29-1 to TRBJ1-1; weak D call: TRBD1 (6 bases). With 6 bases removed from V and 4 bases from J, the gap between germline ends came to 6 bases. The CDR3 is made up of 10 amino acids. Germline assignment: CDR1 SQVTM and CDR2 ANQGSEA.

The chain joins TRBV29-1 to TRBJ2-1, with 8 positions matching TRBD1. This CDR3 contains 16 residues. Germline V gene lookup returns CDR1 SQVTM and CDR2 ANQGSEA. With V trimmed by 0 bases and J by 2 bases, 6 bases remained unmatched. The CDR3 spells CSVEDPRQGPYNEQFF. CDR3 DNA: TGCAGCGTTGAAGATCCAAGACAGGGGCCCTACAATGAGCAGTTCTTC.

This rearrangement joins TRBV29-1 to TRBJ2-3; possible D gene TRBD2, 7 bases. From germline, CDR1 is SQVTM and CDR2 ANQGSEA. The V end lost 7 bases, the J end lost 1 base, and 24 bases lay between the germline ends. The CDR3 has 17 amino acids. The CDR3 reads CSAGGGGLSVGTDTQYF. Written as DNA, the CDR3 is TGCAGCGCGGGGGGAGGGGGGCTATCGGTGGGCACAGATACGCAGTATTTT.

This chain connects TRBV5-4 to TRBJ2-1, with a possible D match to TRBD1 (5 bases). Germline V gene sequence: CDR1 SGHNT, CDR2 YYREEE (reference sequence). This CDR3 contains 17 residues. V dropped 4 bases and J dropped 8 bases, with 25 bases sitting between them. Written as DNA, the CDR3 is TGTGCCAGCAGCCCCCAGAGTCCAGGGATTGGGGCCGATGAGCAGTTCTTC. The encoded protein is CASSPQSPGIGADEQFF.

The V and J genes are TRBV19 and TRBJ1-5; D is unclear. Germline-derived CDR1 and CDR2 are LNHDA and SQIVND (reference sequence). Trimming shortened V by 4 bases and J by 0 bases, and 7 bases separated the two germline ends. CDR3 length: 14 residues. The CDR3 is CASSTDNSNQPQHF. In DNA, the CDR3 is TGTGCCAGTAGTACCGACAATAGCAATCAGCCCCAGCATTTT.

The gene calls are TRBV7-3 and TRBJ1-1, with D possibly matching TRBD1 (5 bases). There are 14 residues in the CDR3. The V gene's germline CDR1 is SGHTA and CDR2 FQGTGA. V was cut by 5 bases and J by 2 bases, with 12 bases left in between. CDR3 nucleotides: TGTGCCAGCAGCCCAGGGTCCCCCAACACTGAAGCTTTCTTT. This gives the protein CASSPGSPNTEAFF.

The chain employs TRBV10-1 and TRBJ2-7; 8 positions match TRBD1. CDR1 WNHNN and CDR2 SYGVQD come from the germline V gene (reference sequence). The CDR3 totals 20 residues. The J segment lost 1 base and the V segment lost 0 bases, leaving 17 bases of the junction unmatched. The CDR3 region has the DNA TGCGCCAGCAGTGAGTCGACTCCCGAGCAGGGGGCTGTTAGGTCCTACGAGCAGTACTTC. Translated: CASSESTPEQGAVRSYEQYF.

As to this clone: A junction end diverges from the germline sequence, so it may reflect a read error. Other nucleotide sequences from this sample produce the same CDR3. The chain has TRBV7-9 and TRBJ1-1; no clear D gene. The CDR3 totals 13 residues. CDR1 and CDR2 (germline): SEHNR, FQNEAQ (reference sequence). The CDR3 loop reads CASSALGPQEAFF. CDR3 nucleotides: TGTGCCAGCAGTGCATTGGGCCCACAAGAAGCTTTCTTC. The full variable domain, rest sourced from reference TRBV7-9 and TRBJ1-1, is DTGVSQNPRHKITKRGQNVTFRCDPISEHNRLYWYRQTLGQGPEFLTYFQNEAQLEKSRLLSDRFSAERPKGSFSTLEIQRTEQGDSAMYLCASSALGPQEAFFGQGTRLTVV.

The chain is built from TRBV7-3 and TRBJ2-2; TRBD2 aligns across 9 bases. The CDR3 consists of 14 residues. The germline V gene has CDR1 SGHTA and CDR2 FQGTGA. V was pared by 8 bases and J by 0 bases, with 1 base of the junction left unmatched. CDR3 sequence reads: CASQRGANTGELFF. The CDR3 region has the DNA TGTGCCAGCCAGCGGGGGGCGAACACCGGGGAGCTGTTTTTT.

With respect to this clone: Relative to the germline gene, one junction end is altered; a read error may explain this. This chain links TRBV7-9 with TRBJ1-4; tentative D call: TRBD1 (6 bases). The CDR3 sequence is 14 residues long. The germline V gene has CDR1 SEHNR and CDR2 FQNEAQ (reference sequence). The CDR3 here is CASSQAGANEKLFF. CDR3 nucleotide sequence: TGTGCCAGCAGCCAAGCAGGGGCTAACGAAAAACTGTTTTTT.

The chain employs TRBV27 and TRBJ2-5; possible D gene TRBD1, 6 bases. V gave up 5 bases and J gave up 4 bases, with 14 bases separating them. Germline lookup yields CDR1 MNHEY and CDR2 SMNVEV (reference sequence). This CDR3 contains 14 residues. In DNA, the CDR3 is TGTGCCAGCAGTCTCGTCTCAGGGGCAGAGACCCAGTACTTC. Its protein product is CASSLVSGAETQYF.

The genes are TRBV28 and TRBJ2-2, with 7 bases aligning to TRBD2. The germline CDR1 and CDR2 sequences are MDHEN and SYDVKM. The CDR3 covers 14 residues. Unmatched junction bases numbered 5, after V lost 5 bases and J lost 5 bases. Written as DNA, the CDR3 is TGTGCCAGCAGTACGGGGGGTCGGACCGGGGAGCTGTTTTTT. Its translation is CASSTGGRTGELFF.

This clone showed up just a few times. The gene calls are TRBV5-1 and TRBJ2-3; TRBD2 matches 12 bases. Germline CDR1 is SGHRS and CDR2 is YFSETQ. The junction had 11 bases not matched to a gene; V was cut back by 4 bases and J by 2 bases. The CDR3 covers 18 residues. The CDR3 region has the DNA TGCGCCAGCAGCACTACTATTTCTAGCGGGGGGGACACAGATACGCAGTATTTT. Its translation is CASSTTISSGGDTDTQYF.

This clone has more than one count but fewer than ten. The chain couples TRBV10-3 to TRBJ1-1; D remains ambiguous. Between the trimmed V and J ends, which lost 3 bases and 1 base, there was a span of 9 bases. The CDR3 covers 14 residues. Germline assignment: CDR1 ENHRY and CDR2 SYGVKD. In nucleotides, the CDR3 is TGTGCCATCAGTGATTGGTCAGAGAACACTGAAGCTTTCTTT. It yields the protein CAISDWSENTEAFF.

This rearrangement joins TRBV7-6 to TRBJ1-1; 9 nucleotides agree with TRBD1. CDR1 and CDR2 (germline): SGHVS, FNYEAQ. The CDR3 totals 17 residues. Trimming took 1 base from V and 1 from J; bases not matched to a gene: 7. CDR3 in DNA: TGTGCCAGCAGCTTAGTATACAGGGACAGGGCGAACACTGAAGCTTTCTTT. This gives the protein CASSLVYRDRANTEAFF.

The chain has TRBV4-1 and TRBJ2-1; D remains unclear. V was cut by 1 base and J by 9 bases, with 7 bases left in between. The CDR3 length is 12 residues. Germline CDR1 is MGHRA and CDR2 is YSYEKL. The chain's CDR3 is CASSQGRGEQFF. The DNA for the CDR3 is TGCGCCAGCAGCCAAGGTAGAGGTGAGCAGTTCTTC.

This clone has a handful of counts. This sequence joins TRBV5-1 and TRBJ2-7; the match to TRBD1 covers 7 bases. V lost 0 bases and J lost 6; bases outside the gene matches: 6. In germline, CDR1 is SGHRS, CDR2 YFSETQ. The length of the CDR3 is 14 residues. This CDR3 is CASSLEGTVSEQYF. CDR3 bases: TGCGCCAGCAGCTTGGAGGGGACAGTCTCCGAGCAGTACTTC.

This clone occurred a few times. The chain has TRBV6-5 and TRBJ2-5; the D gene is possibly TRBD1 (6 bases). The length of the CDR3 is 15 residues. V lost 1 base to trimming and J lost 5 bases, with 14 bases between them. Germline CDR1 reads MNHEY; CDR2 reads SVGAGI. In DNA, the CDR3 is TGTGCCAGCAGTTACTTTGGACAGCTTAGGGAGACCCAGTACTTC. It specifies CASSYFGQLRETQYF.